The table lists the clone carrying this T cell receptor beta chain with many counts. The antigen remains undetermined. This entry is derived from a study of metastatic and nonmetastatic thyroid tumors. Study-level information: From malignant and benign thyroid patients, repertoires in blood and in tumor or nodule tissue were compared.

There were no patients who had received any treatment before thyroid surgery. Per germline, CDR1 MNHNS and CDR2 SASEGT. The length of the CDR3 is 15 residues. Trimming stripped 6 bases from V and 1 base from J, with 12 bases between. Whole-study findings and limits: Malignant tumors reportedly showed significantly higher TCR beta diversity than benign nodules in both blood and tumor.

Original processing methods: A classifier for distant metastasis in papillary thyroid cancer was constructed using CDR3 differences observed across clinicopathological groups. TCRdb re-analyzed the PCR reads using MiXCR. None of the V and J calls come from the authors' own analysis; TCRdb made them. Of about 40,000 clones listed, about a sixth were seen once; the top ten hold over 3.5%. Source material: blood. This receptor was identified in a female donor with papillary thyroid cancer or a benign thyroid nodule (not recorded which). Some clones in this sample may be carry-over from other donors' samples. The rearrangement links TRBV6-1 to TRBJ2-2; D tentatively reads TRBD1 or TRBD2 (5 bases each). The CDR3 coding sequence is TGTGCCAGCAGAAGGGACGCCGAGAACACCGGGGAGCTGTTTTTT. It yields the protein CASRRDAENTGELFF.